Below are 21 T cell receptor beta chains sequenced from a single sample in a study of T cells after yellow fever vaccination. TCRdb re-called the 5' RACE reads through MiXCR, storing one row per CDR3 protein. The sample carries some 250,000 distinct CDR3 sequences, about 3.7% recorded once. The specimen was PBMCs, collected 15 days after the yellow fever booster vaccination. The receptors originated from a man in his late teens or twenties who received the YFV17D yellow fever vaccine.

Ten or more counts support this clonotype. The rearrangement uses TRBV5-5 and TRBJ2-7; possibly TRBD2 for D (6 bases). Germline V gene sequence: CDR1 SGHKS, CDR2 YYEKEE (reference sequence). V was clipped by 4 bases and J by 5 bases, with 19 bases between them. The CDR3 is 15 residues long. The CDR3 nucleotides read TGTGCCAGCAGCACAACCGTTTCGGGGGACGACGAGCAGTACTTC. It specifies CASSTTVSGDDEQYF.

In its sample, this clonotype was seen many times. The V gene is TRBV7-8, the J gene TRBJ1-5; D is unclear. The CDR3 length is 17 residues. The germline V and J ends were trimmed by 2 bases and 7 bases, with 21 bases remaining between them. Germline CDR1 SGHVS, CDR2 FQNEAQ. The DNA of the CDR3 is TGTGCCAGCAGCTTAACTAGACCCGGGAAAACTGGACAGCCCCAGCATTTT. Translating gives CASSLTRPGKTGQPQHF.

This clonotype was seen ten or more times. The chain recombines TRBV4-1 with TRBJ2-3; 7 bases agree with TRBD2. CDR1 and CDR2 (germline): MGHRA, YSYEKL. V lost 5 bases to trimming and J lost 3 bases; unmatched junction nucleotides: 11. CDR3 length: 16 amino acids. In DNA form, the CDR3 reads TGCGCCAGCAGCTCCCCAGAGCGGGGAGTTACAGATACGCAGTATTTT. Its protein product is CASSSPERGVTDTQYF.

This clonotype was observed many times. The rearrangement uses TRBV7-9 and TRBJ2-3; 9 bases map to TRBD1. The CDR3 runs to 16 residues. Trimming cost V 1 base and J 0 bases; bases outside gene matches: 2. Germline CDR1 and CDR2: SEHNR and FQNEAQ (reference sequence). The CDR3 loop reads CASSLGQGGSTDTQYF. In DNA, the CDR3 is TGTGCCAGCAGCTTAGGACAGGGGGGAAGCACAGATACGCAGTATTTT. Looking up the rest from reference TRBV7-9 and TRBJ2-3 gives the full variable domain: DTGVSQNPRHKITKRGQNVTFRCDPISEHNRLYWYRQTLGQGPEFLTYFQNEAQLEKSRLLSDRFSAERPKGSFSTLEIQRTEQGDSAMYLCASSLGQGGSTDTQYFGPGTRLTVL.

This clonotype came up many times. The chain recombines TRBV7-2 with TRBJ1-1; D is unclear. This CDR3 is built from 14 residues. The germline V gene encodes CDR1 SGHTA and CDR2 FQGNSA. V lost 0 bases to trimming and J lost 7 bases, with 12 bases between them. The CDR3 protein is CASSLAGRAGEAFF. For the CDR3, the DNA is TGTGCCAGCAGCTTAGCCGGGAGGGCTGGTGAAGCTTTCTTT. Combining the CDR3 with reference TRBV7-2 and TRBJ1-1 gives the whole variable domain GAGVSQSPSNKVTEKGKDVELRCDPISGHTALYWYRQSLGQGLEFLIYFQGNSAPDKSGLPSDRFSAERTGGSVSTLTIQRTQQEDSAVYLCASSLAGRAGEAFFGQGTRLTVV.

The chain is built from TRBV4-1 and TRBJ2-5; TRBD2 matches at 7 bases. The CDR3 is 15 amino acids. V shed 2 bases and J 4 bases; nucleotides not matched to a gene: 7. CDR1 is MGHRA and CDR2 is YSYEKL in the germline V gene. The CDR3 sequence is CASSQWGGGRETQYF. The CDR3 nucleotides are TGCGCCAGCAGCCAATGGGGCGGGGGACGAGAGACCCAGTACTTC.

This clonotype was counted ten times or more. The chain is built from TRBV5-5 and TRBJ1-4; D unresolved. Germline V lookup: CDR1 SGHKS, CDR2 YYEKEE (reference sequence). CDR3 size: 14 residues. V gave up 6 bases and J gave up 0 bases, with 9 bases separating them. The DNA for the CDR3 is TGTGCCAGCATGCGGATTCCAACTAATGAAAAACTGTTTTTT. Protein product: CASMRIPTNEKLFF.

This clonotype was seen at least ten times. The chain recombines TRBV20-1 with TRBJ2-5; 7 bases are a match to TRBD1. Germline lookup yields CDR1 DFQATT and CDR2 SNEGSKA (reference sequence). The J segment lost 0 bases and the V segment lost 3 bases, leaving 4 bases of the junction unmatched. The length of the CDR3 is 14 residues. The CDR3 is CSARPGTDQETQYF. DNA of the CDR3: TGCAGTGCTAGGCCCGGGACAGACCAAGAGACCCAGTACTTC.

This clonotype was seen many times. The chain couples TRBV14 to TRBJ2-1; 7 bases match TRBD1. Germline V gene lookup returns CDR1 SGHDN and CDR2 FVKESK. The CDR3 has 15 amino acids. Losses at the gene ends were 1 base for V and 6 bases for J; bases not matched to a gene: 6. CDR3 residues: CASSQVATGSNEQFF. DNA of the CDR3: TGTGCCAGCAGCCAAGTGGCGACAGGGAGCAATGAGCAGTTCTTC.

This clonotype occurred many times. The CDR3: CASGWGQLNQPQHF. The DNA of the CDR3 is TGTGCCAGCGGCTGGGGACAGTTAAATCAGCCCCAGCATTTT. This chain connects TRBV6-6 to TRBJ1-5; 7 nucleotides match TRBD1. This CDR3 spans 14 amino acids. Unmatched junction bases numbered 8, after V lost 8 bases and J lost 4 bases. The germline CDR1 and CDR2 sequences are MNHNY and SVGAGI (reference sequence).

This clonotype was recorded many times. V and J are TRBV6-2 or TRBV6-3 and TRBJ1-2, with a tentative D call TRBD1 (5 bases). Germline CDR1 MNHEY, CDR2 SVGEGT. The CDR3 spans 12 residues. V gave up 7 bases and J gave up 5 bases, with 11 bases separating them. The CDR3 nucleotides read TGTGCCAGCAAGCAATCAGGGTATGGCTACACCTTC. This sequence encodes CASKQSGYGYTF.

The sample holds many counts of this clonotype. V is TRBV6-1 and J is TRBJ1-1, with D possibly matching TRBD1 (6 bases). There are 13 residues in the CDR3. Between the trimmed V and J ends, which lost 4 bases and 10 bases, there was a span of 16 bases. Germline V gene lookup returns CDR1 MNHNS and CDR2 SASEGT. The CDR3 coding sequence is TGTGCCAGCAGTGTCTCGGACAGACCGGGAGCTTTCTTT. Protein sequence: CASSVSDRPGAFF.

This clonotype was picked up many times. The J gene is TRBJ2-1, the V gene TRBV27; D possibly uses TRBD1 or TRBD2 (5 bases each). The germline V gene has CDR1 MNHEY and CDR2 SMNVEV (reference sequence). This CDR3 is 16 amino acids long. Trimming removed 4 bases from V and 9 bases from J, with 22 bases in between. CDR3 DNA sequence: TGTGCCAGCAGTTCGAACCCGGGACCCTCTTATTCTGAGCAGTTCTTC. The encoded protein is CASSSNPGPSYSEQFF.

A few counts support this clonotype. V usage is TRBV24-1 and J usage is TRBJ1-1, with no clear D. This CDR3 has 13 amino acids. CDR1 is KGHDR and CDR2 is SFDVKD in the germline V gene. V shed 7 bases and J shed 4 bases, with 12 bases lying between them. In DNA form, the CDR3 reads TGTGCCACCAGCCAGGATCTGGGCACTGAAGCTTTCTTT. Its translation: CATSQDLGTEAFF.

This clonotype has at least ten counts. The chain employs TRBV5-6 and TRBJ2-1; 7 bases fit TRBD2. Trimming took 2 bases from V and 9 from J; bases not matched to a gene: 8. Germline loops: CDR1 SGHDT, CDR2 YYEEEE. The CDR3 has 14 amino acids. This CDR3 reads CASSFIGGRGEQFF. The DNA of the CDR3 is TGTGCCAGCAGCTTCATCGGGGGGAGGGGTGAGCAGTTCTTC.

This clonotype was observed at least ten times. The genes are TRBV30 and TRBJ2-3; the D call may be TRBD1 or TRBD2 (5 bases each). Germline assignment: CDR1 GTSNPN and CDR2 SVGIG (reference sequence). Trimming stripped 3 bases from V and 1 base from J, with 8 bases between. CDR3 length equals 13 residues. The CDR3 protein is CAWSLGGTDTQYF. DNA of the CDR3: TGTGCCTGGAGCTTGGGGGGCACAGATACGCAGTATTTT. The full variable domain, completed using reference TRBV30 and TRBJ2-3, is SQTIHQWPATLVQPVGSPLSLECTVEGTSNPNLYWYRQAAGRGLQLLFYSVGIGQISSEVPQNLSASRPQDRQFILSSKKLLLSDSGFYLCAWSLGGTDTQYFGPGTRLTVL.

This clonotype was picked up many times. The chain combines TRBV20-1 with TRBJ1-6, with TRBD1 matching over 7 bases. The germline V gene encodes CDR1 DFQATT and CDR2 SNEGSKA (reference sequence). This CDR3 is built from 15 residues. The J segment lost 0 bases and the V segment lost 4 bases, leaving 3 bases of the junction unmatched. The CDR3 sequence is CSAMRDSSYNSPLHF. The CDR3 nucleotides read TGCAGTGCTATGCGGGACAGCTCCTATAATTCACCCCTCCACTTT.

This clonotype appeared a few times. The chain carries TRBV7-6 and TRBJ2-5; D might be TRBD1 (6 bases). Germline V CDR1 and CDR2: SGHVS, FNYEAQ. The CDR3 runs to 16 residues. The V gene lost 6 bases and the J gene lost 5 bases, with 22 bases spanning the gap. DNA for the CDR3: TGTGCCAGCAGTCAATCAGGGGAGACCCCGTGGGAGACCCAGTACTTC. Translation: CASSQSGETPWETQYF. The whole variable domain, remainder taken from reference TRBV7-6 and TRBJ2-5, is GAGVSQSPRYKVTKRGQDVALRCDPISGHVSLYWYRQALGQGPEFLTYFNYEAQQDKSGLPNDRFSAERPEGSISTLTIQRTEQRDSAMYRCASSQSGETPWETQYFGPGTRLLVL.

This clonotype has ten or more counts. V is TRBV7-2 and J is TRBJ1-2; weak D call: TRBD1 (5 bases). The CDR3 covers 14 residues. Trimming took 8 bases from V and 3 from J, leaving 16 bases between them. Germline V gives CDR1 SGHTA, CDR2 FQGNSA. CDR3 sequence (DNA): TGTGCCAGCTCCCATGGCGGGGGAGACTATGGCTACACCTTC. As protein: CASSHGGGDYGYTF.

This clonotype was detected many times. The V gene is TRBV24-1, the J gene TRBJ2-3; 9 nucleotides agree with TRBD2. Germline V lookup: CDR1 KGHDR, CDR2 SFDVKD. The CDR3 runs to 16 residues. J gave up 0 bases and V 4 bases, and 4 bases lay outside the gene matches. In DNA, the CDR3 is TGTGCCACCAGTGACAAGACTAGCGGTAGCACAGATACGCAGTATTTT. Translating gives CATSDKTSGSTDTQYF.

This clonotype was recorded many times. The chain employs TRBV12-3 or TRBV12-4 and TRBJ1-4; the D gene is possibly TRBD1 (6 bases). The CDR3 spans 17 residues. V lost 4 bases to trimming and J lost 0 bases, with 15 bases between them. The CDR3 coding sequence is TGTGCCAGCAGTTCCCCCTTAAGGGGGGCAACTAATGAAAAACTGTTTTTT. It specifies CASSSPLRGATNEKLFF.